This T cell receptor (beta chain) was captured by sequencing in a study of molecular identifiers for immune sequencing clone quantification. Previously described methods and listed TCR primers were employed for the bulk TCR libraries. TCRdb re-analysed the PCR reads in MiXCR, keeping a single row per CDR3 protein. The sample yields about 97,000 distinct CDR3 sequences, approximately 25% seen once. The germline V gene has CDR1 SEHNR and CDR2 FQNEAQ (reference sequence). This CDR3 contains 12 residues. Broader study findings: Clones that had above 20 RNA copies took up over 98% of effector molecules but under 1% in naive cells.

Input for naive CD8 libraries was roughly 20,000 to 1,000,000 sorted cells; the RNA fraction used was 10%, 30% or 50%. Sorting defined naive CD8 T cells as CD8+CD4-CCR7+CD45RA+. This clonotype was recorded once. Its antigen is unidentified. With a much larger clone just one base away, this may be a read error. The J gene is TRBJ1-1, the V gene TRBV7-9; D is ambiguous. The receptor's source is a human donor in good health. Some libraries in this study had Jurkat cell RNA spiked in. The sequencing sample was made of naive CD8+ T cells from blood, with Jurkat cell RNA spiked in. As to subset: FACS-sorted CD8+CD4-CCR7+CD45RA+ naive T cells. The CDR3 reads CAGSSLGAEAFF. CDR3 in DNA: TGTGCCGGCAGCTCGCTCGGCGCTGAAGCTTTCTTT. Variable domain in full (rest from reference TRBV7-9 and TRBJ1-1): DTGVSQNPRHKITKRGQNVTFRCDPISEHNRLYWYRQTLGQGPEFLTYFQNEAQLEKSRLLSDRFSAERPKGSFSTLEIQRTEQGDSAMYLCAGSSLGAEAFFGQGTRLTVV.